This paragraph covers one T cell receptor beta chain sequence. TCRdb reanalyzed the PCR reads via MiXCR. The sample has just over 20,000 clones; 12% are singletons. No treatment of any kind had been given to any patient before thyroid surgery. The CDR3 extends over 13 amino acids. Germline CDR1 is KGHDR and CDR2 is SFDVKD. With V trimmed by 5 bases and J by 6 bases, 1 base remained unmatched. This sample is drawn from a study of metastatic and nonmetastatic thyroid tumors. Across the study: Malignant and benign thyroid patients had repertoires compared in peripheral blood and tumor or nodule tissue.

The sample was blood. This receptor was identified in a male donor with papillary thyroid cancer or a benign thyroid nodule (not recorded which). Some clones in this sample may be carry-over from other donors' samples. The chain employs TRBV24-1 and TRBJ2-3; 10 nucleotides line up with TRBD2. Here the CDR3 DNA reads TGTGCCACCAGTGCTAGCGGGAGTGATACGCAGTATTTT. Protein product: CATSASGSDTQYF.